This T cell receptor (beta chain) was recorded in a study of graft-versus-host responses after intestinal transplantation. Study context: Grafts that recipients had were multivisceral, liver-intestinal, or isolated intestinal transplants. Anti-thymocyte globulin was used for induction in all recipients, who then took tacrolimus and steroids for roughly three years.

For this clone: Its antigen is not identified.

Germline values: CDR1 MDHEN, CDR2 SYDVKM. The V end was cut by 2 bases, the J end by 5 bases, with 18 bases between. CDR3 size: 16 residues. TCRdb's table, derived via immunoSEQ multiplex PCR, lists solely in-frame clones and lacks some. Of around 84,000 clones detected, roughly 87% appear once; the ten largest clones hold approximately 18%. Study-level results: Some patients had graft-donor T cell macrochimerism. In their allografts, the ratios of graft-versus-host to host-versus-graft T cell clones were high. Recipient marrow harbored GvH clones, some of which surfaced first in ileum or blood.

The TCR comes from a human donor who received an intestinal transplant. The chain couples TRBV28 to TRBJ1-1, with D maybe TRBD1 (6 bases). The sequencing used unstimulated CD8+ T cells sorted from spleen or lymph node cells, collected before intestinal transplant. In nucleotides, the CDR3 is TGTGCCAGCAGTTTAGGGACACTCATGAGGAGAACTGAAGCTTTCTTT. It specifies CASSLGTLMRRTEAFF.